These T cell receptor beta chains were read from a single sample in a study of shared clonotypes between healthy human individuals. Some clones are missing from TCRdb's copy, which holds only in-frame ones; the method was immunoSEQ multiplex PCR. The table records about 2 million clones, about 95% of them present only once. Sequencing was performed on naive CD8+ T cells sorted from blood. Receptor source: a man between 18 and 35 years old in good health. CDR3s include the opening cysteine and the closing phenylalanine or tryptophan.

j_call	v_call	cdr3_aa
TRBJ2-7	TRBV5-8	CASSPGTPKRSSYEQYF
TRBJ1-4	TRBV7-2	CASSLTTGTTAELFF
TRBJ2-2	TRBV9	CASSSGTPANTGELFF
TRBJ1-2	TRBV10-3	CAISPAGTQNLYGYTF
TRBJ2-7	TRBV4-1	CASSQGDASYEQYF
TRBJ1-1	TRBV19	CASSLYLNTEAFF
TRBJ1-2	TRBV14	CASSQVEVVYGYTF
TRBJ2-3	TRBV30	CAWSVLAGEVGDTQYF
TRBJ1-2	TRBV30	CAWSVGEGQEGYTF
TRBJ1-2	TRBV4-1	CASSPLTGGASYGYTF
TRBJ2-7	TRBV19	CASSIDRGYEQYF
TRBJ2-2	TRBV13	CASSDTGGGTGELFF
TRBJ2-5	TRBV7-9	CASSLDPRDQETQYF
TRBJ1-1	TRBV9	CASSVGWGTEAFF
TRBJ1-1	TRBV6-1	CATFFRNTEAFF
TRBJ2-5	TRBV7-8	CASSPAHTGLQETQYF
TRBJ1-1	TRBV4-1	CASSQETGNTEAFF
TRBJ2-1	TRBV7-8	CASSLTSGRYEQFF
TRBJ2-5	TRBV5-1	CASSSDRFLGETQYF
TRBJ2-1	TRBV7-9	CASSLVESHNEQFF
TRBJ1-2	TRBV9	CASSRGDRVNYGYTF
TRBJ1-1	TRBV19	CASIGENTEAFF
TRBJ2-1	TRBV5-1	CASSPRGPSGSNEQFF
TRBJ1-6	TRBV11-2	CASSLGPESPLHF
TRBJ2-7	TRBV4-1	CASSRTDYEQYF
TRBJ1-1	TRBV28	CASSIGLNTEAFF
TRBJ2-7	TRBV7-9	CASTRQGGEQYF
TRBJ1-1	TRBV6-5	CASSAPGPTEAFF
TRBJ2-2	TRBV12-5	CASGLTHTGELFF
TRBJ2-7	TRBV6-5	CASSYSPYEQYF
TRBJ1-4	TRBV29-1	CSVEDSQATNEKLFF
TRBJ2-2	TRBV11-2	CASSLGEMPLLTGELFF
TRBJ2-3	TRBV27	CASSLNSPSGYPDTQYF